This T cell receptor beta chain was captured by sequencing in a study of OX40 agonist ivuxolimab in advanced cancers. Overall study context: Intravenous ivuxolimab was administered to patients every 2 weeks at 0.01 to 10 mg/kg. Findings and caveats of the study: Expanded clones tended on average to be more numerous among CD8+ T cells than CD4+. In the 0.1 to 3.0 mg/kg range, CD4+ and CD8+ blood T cells had expanded clonally by week 6.

Only in-frame clones appear in the TCRdb table, and some are missing; sequencing was by immunoSEQ multiplex PCR. The table includes some 70,000 clones, around 93% detected once. Comment on this clone: What it binds is not known.

Blood sampling took place at baseline, cycle 4 day 1, and cycle 7 day 1. The CDR3 is made up of 14 amino acids. The germline gives CDR1 LNHDA, CDR2 SQIVND (reference sequence). After removal of 3 bases from V and 2 bases from J, the junction contained 4 bases not matched to a gene. This clonotype originated in an adult with an advanced solid tumor such as melanoma, head and neck, liver or kidney cancer. The chain has TRBV19 and TRBJ2-7; 7 bases are shared with TRBD1. The sequencing here drew on CD4+ or CD8+ T cells sorted from blood, taken in a trial of the OX40 agonist ivuxolimab. The CDR3 bases are TGTGCCAGTAGTATTACAGGGGCAACCTACGAGCAGTACTTC. Translating it yields CASSITGATYEQYF. Full variable domain (outside the CDR3, taken from reference TRBV19 and TRBJ2-7): DGGITQSPKYLFRKEGQNVTLSCEQNLNHDAMYWYRQDPGQGLRLIYYSQIVNDFQKGDIAEGYSVSREKKESFPLTVTSAQKNPTAFYLCASSITGATYEQYFGPGTRLTVT.